The table lists the clone carrying this TCR beta chain with a count of one. This sample is drawn from a study of blood T cell repertoires in COVID-19. There are 15 residues in the CDR3. Trimming left V 4 bases short and J 5 bases short, with 14 bases between. Germline V gene lookup returns CDR1 SNHLY and CDR2 FYNNEI. Under the authors' procedure: Estimation of nucleated cell counts relied on the amplification of reference gene primers. Only in-frame clones appear in the TCRdb table, and some are missing; sequencing was by immunoSEQ multiplex PCR. From that table come the V and J calls and clone size; the DNA was used to work out D and trimming. The table shows about 240,000 clones, with roughly 82% occurring only once.

The V call is TRBV2, the J call TRBJ1-4; no definite D call. This TCR came from a woman aged 70-85 years with acute or convalescent COVID-19. The sequenced material came from peripheral blood. CDR3 in DNA: TGTGCCAGCAGTGTGGAATTGCGGAGGAATGAAAAACTGTTTTTT. Residues: CASSVELRRNEKLFF.